A single T cell receptor beta chain is shown here with its context. Its target is not known. Each CDR3 protein gets one entry after TCRdb re-called the 5' RACE reads with MiXCR. Of 200,000 to 250,000 distinct CDR3 sequences listed, 8% to 10% are singletons. The data were obtained in a study of CD8 T cells in ankylosing spondylitis. Study outcomes and limitations: Ankylosing spondylitis blood appeared to carry a characteristic TCR beta motif of roughly eight highly homologous variants. Within peripheral blood, clones linked to disease were CD8+ and relatively rare.

This CDR3 comprises 16 residues. Per germline, CDR1 SGHVS and CDR2 FQNEAQ. The V gene lost 8 bases and the J gene lost 4 bases, with 23 bases spanning the gap. This TCR was recovered from a female donor with ankylosing spondylitis or in good health (not recorded which). The chain combines TRBV7-8 with TRBJ2-5; D is uncertain. The sequenced material came from blood, either unsorted or a sorted T cell fraction (not recorded which). The CDR3 nucleotides read TGTGCCAGCTCTCGGAGAAGATACTCCGTTGGAGAGACCCAGTACTTC. This encodes CASSRRRYSVGETQYF.